These T cell receptor beta chains were read from a single sample in a study of blood T cell repertoires in COVID-19. Method: immunoSEQ multiplex PCR; TCRdb's copy keeps in-frame clones and lacks some. The data show some 45,000 clones, about four fifths seen once. Sequenced sample: peripheral blood. The source is a human donor in a cohort sampled during active COVID-19. The conserved cysteine and the conserved F or W are not part of the CDR3 here. Some rows mark clone size as missing; the rest say once, few, many or name a class of expanded clone.

clone_size j_call v_call cdr3_length cdr3_aa
. TRBJ2-3 TRBV4-3 14 ASSPGLAGATDTQY
. TRBJ2-7 TRBV7-2 13 ASSLGVLGSYEQY
once TRBJ2-3 TRBV2 12 ASRQGAYENTQY
. TRBJ1-5 TRBV5-1 12 ASSWTGEGQPQH
. TRBJ2-7 TRBV5-4 11 ASSLQGVYEQY
few TRBJ2-7 TRBV24-1 11 ATSDDGTYEQY
. TRBJ2-7 TRBV11-1 13 ASSATGTGGYEQY
. TRBJ2-1 TRBV5-4 13 ASSLEQGSYNEQF
. TRBJ1-2 TRBV7-9 9 ASSPGFGYT
. TRBJ1-5 TRBV21-1 15 ASSRARGAQPNQPQH
. TRBJ2-1 TRBV19 13 ASSPLADSYNEQF
. TRBJ2-7 TRBV6-6 10 ASSTPGQLFY
. TRBJ1-4 TRBV11-2 10 ASSYYREKLF
. TRBJ2-7 TRBV7-2 11 ASSTLRGGEQY
once TRBJ1-4 TRBV7-9 15 ASSLWTGGRSNEKLF
. TRBJ2-3 TRBV4-2 15 ASSPGPDRGRTDTQY
. TRBJ2-7 TRBV28 13 ASAVAGKPSYEQY
once TRBJ2-7 TRBV5-1 13 ASSLTGGSSYEQY
. TRBJ2-3 TRBV15 15 ATSRAGLAVSTDTQY
. TRBJ1-1 TRBV10-2 12 ASRQQAYGTEAF
. TRBJ2-1 TRBV13 15 ASSLGLAGETYNEQF
. TRBJ2-1 TRBV7-2 13 ASSLGGTSGNEQF
. TRBJ2-5 TRBV5-5 12 ASSRERAQETQY
once TRBJ2-4 TRBV12-3/TRBV12-4 11 ASSLGQRDIQY
. TRBJ2-5 TRBV7-9 12 ASRSLRGRETQY
. TRBJ1-1 TRBV11-2 13 ASSLAGRLNTEAF
. TRBJ2-3 TRBV10-3 15 AISDYPGTTSTDTQY
. TRBJ2-7 TRBV4-3 13 ASSRGAGDPYEQY
. TRBJ1-1 TRBV28 12 ASSSTGINTEAF
. TRBJ2-7 TRBV2 11 ASRVKREGEQY
. TRBJ2-3 TRBV7-2 15 ASSLPASGRATDTQY
. TRBJ2-2 TRBV18 11 ASSRANTGELF
. TRBJ1-2 TRBV6-5 12 ASSFRDRAYGYT
few TRBJ1-2 TRBV28 13 ASSFSSTGNYGYT
. TRBJ1-1 TRBV24-1 12 ATSDAGKNTEAF
. TRBJ2-1 TRBV11-3 12 ASSLAGYYNEQF
. TRBJ1-2 TRBV28 13 ASSLPGHPNYGYT
. TRBJ1-2 TRBV5-4 13 ASSLVTGANYGYT
. TRBJ2-3 TRBV12-3/TRBV12-4 10 ASSLGSGTQY
once TRBJ2-2 TRBV7-9 13 ASSSRDRGTGELF
. TRBJ1-3 TRBV7-8 14 ASSLVTGEGGNTIY
. TRBJ2-3 TRBV12-5 14 ASGSGVAVSTDTQY
. TRBJ2-3 TRBV6-5 10 ASSQTSGTQY
once TRBJ1-1 TRBV4-3 14 ASSQDRRLWNTEAF
. TRBJ2-6 TRBV7-3 16 ASSLSRDRVPGANVLT
. TRBJ1-5 TRBV6-6 14 ASSPQGTGSNQPQH
. TRBJ1-4 TRBV4-2 14 ASSQPTGTGGEKLF
. TRBJ2-5 TRBV10-3 15 AISPIGLAGGQETQY